This note documents a single T cell receptor beta chain sequence. Just one base apart from a much larger clone, this may be a read error. The data are from a study of metastatic and nonmetastatic thyroid tumors. Per the germline V gene, CDR1 is LGHNT and CDR2 is FRNRAP. This CDR3 contains 15 residues. Trimming took off 7 bases at V and 8 bases at J, with 23 bases between the two ends. Every patient underwent thyroid surgery untreated. TCRdb reassembled clones from the PCR reads with MiXCR. The sample includes 30,000 to 45,000 clones, 19% of them seen just once. V usage is TRBV12-5 and J usage is TRBJ2-5; tentative D call: TRBD2 (6 bases). Sequencing was performed on blood. This sequence originates from a female donor with papillary thyroid cancer or a benign thyroid nodule (not recorded which). Some clones in this sample may be carry-over from other donors' samples. CDR3 residues: CASVCLGSPTDTQYF. The CDR3 bases are TGTGCTAGTGTCTGCCTCGGGAGCCCCACAGATACCCAGTACTTC.